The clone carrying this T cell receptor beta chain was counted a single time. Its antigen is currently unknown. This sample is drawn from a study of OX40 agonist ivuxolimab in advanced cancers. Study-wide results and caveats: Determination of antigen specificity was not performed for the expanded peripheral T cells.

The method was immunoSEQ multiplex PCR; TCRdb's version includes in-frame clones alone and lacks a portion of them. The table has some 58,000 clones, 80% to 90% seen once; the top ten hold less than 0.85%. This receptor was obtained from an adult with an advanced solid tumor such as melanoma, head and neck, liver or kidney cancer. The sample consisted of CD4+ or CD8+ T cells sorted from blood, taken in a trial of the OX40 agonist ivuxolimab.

DNA for the CDR3: TGTGCCAGCAGTTTGGCCAGGGTTGAGGGCTACACCTTC. It codes for CASSLARVEGYTF. This chain uses TRBV28 with TRBJ1-2, with a possible D match to TRBD1 (5 bases). V shed 3 bases and J shed 8 bases, with 13 bases lying between them. The CDR3 totals 13 residues. Germline lookup yields CDR1 MDHEN and CDR2 SYDVKM.